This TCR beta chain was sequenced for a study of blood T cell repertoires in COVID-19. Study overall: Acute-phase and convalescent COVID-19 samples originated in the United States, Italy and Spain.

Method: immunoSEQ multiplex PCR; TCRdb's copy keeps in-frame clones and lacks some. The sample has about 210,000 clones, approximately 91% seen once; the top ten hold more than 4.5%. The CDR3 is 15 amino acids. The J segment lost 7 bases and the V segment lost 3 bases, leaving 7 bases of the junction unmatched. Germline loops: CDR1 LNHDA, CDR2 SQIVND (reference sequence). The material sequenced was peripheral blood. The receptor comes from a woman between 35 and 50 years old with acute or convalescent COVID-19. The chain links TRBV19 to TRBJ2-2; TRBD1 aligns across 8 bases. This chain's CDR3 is CASSIPGQDIGELFF. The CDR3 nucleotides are TGTGCCAGTAGTATCCCGGGACAGGACATCGGGGAGCTGTTTTTT.